The clone carrying this T cell receptor (beta chain) was observed once. The antigen is undetermined. Barcoded TCR alpha and TCR beta cDNA libraries with UMIs came from 5'RACE using constant-segment primers. One entry per CDR3 protein, called by TCRdb with MiXCR from the 5' RACE reads. The sample includes around 470,000 distinct CDR3 sequences, around 20% of them seen just once. This sample was taken from a study of T-cell memory formation after mild COVID-19. Study context: The study found TCR clusters largely donor specific. Study-wide findings and caveats: CD4+ clones that contracted lay mainly in CM and EM; CD8+ ones lay in EMRA.

The sequencing input was PBMCs or a T cell subset sorted from them (not recorded which). This clonotype was obtained from an adult woman who had mild COVID-19 (a few samples of this study predate the infection). Cell type and time point are not known.

CDR3 sequence: CASSPPGTRAFNEQFF. The CDR3 DNA is TGTGCCAGCAGCCCTCCCGGGACTAGGGCGTTCAATGAGCAGTTCTTC. The gene calls are TRBV3-1 and TRBJ2-1; 8 bases fit TRBD2. The CDR3 runs to 16 residues. Trimming at V came to 4 bases and at J to 6 bases, leaving 11 bases not matched to a gene. Germline CDR1 and CDR2: LGHDT and YNNKEL (reference sequence).